These T cell receptor beta chains were read from a single sample in a study of blood T cells in healthy people across ages. TCRdb passed the 5' RACE reads through MiXCR, listing each CDR3 protein once. The table records around 1,000,000 distinct CDR3 sequences, 35% to 45% of them present only once. The specimen was blood. These receptors were collected from a man aged 18 to 29 in good health. The CDR3 runs from the conserved cysteine through the conserved F or W. Fields, in order: J gene, V gene, CDR3 length, D gene, clone size, CDR3 protein, CDR3 DNA. A D gene is named only where the DNA matches it firmly. Expanded clones are given a class, and other clones once, few, many or no size at all.

TRBJ2-1	TRBV14	14	.	.	CASSQESGYNEQFF	TGTGCCAGCAGCCAAGAGTCAGGGTACAATGAGCAGTTCTTC
TRBJ2-7	TRBV7-9	15	.	few	CASSLGDGDSYEQYF	TGTGCCAGCAGCTTAGGTGACGGAGACTCTTACGAGCAGTACTTC
TRBJ2-3	TRBV6-6	16	TRBD2	few	CASTPSAGGLIDTQYF	TGTGCCAGCACCCCCTCCGCGGGGGGGCTAATTGATACGCAGTATTTT
TRBJ2-3	TRBV7-9	14	.	many	CASSSVSGTDTQYF	TGTGCCAGCAGCTCAGTATCCGGCACAGATACGCAGTATTTT
TRBJ1-3	TRBV12-3/TRBV12-4	14	.	.	CASSPFFSGNTIYF	TGTGCCAGCAGTCCGTTTTTCTCTGGAAACACCATATATTTT
TRBJ1-5	TRBV20-1	15	.	few	CSAREVRQENQPQHF	TGCAGTGCTAGAGAGGTGCGGCAGGAGAATCAGCCCCAGCATTTT
TRBJ2-3	TRBV28	18	TRBD2	.	CASSPSPGLGILSDTQYF	TGTGCCAGCAGCCCCTCTCCGGGACTAGGTATTCTGTCAGATACGCAGTATTTT
TRBJ2-5	TRBV20-1	13	.	few	CSARFRGEVTQYF	TGCAGTGCTAGATTTCGCGGGGAGGTGACCCAGTACTTC
TRBJ2-1	TRBV7-9	13	.	few	CASSPSPANEQFF	TGTGCCAGCAGCCCGTCCCCAGCCAATGAGCAGTTCTTC
TRBJ2-3	TRBV4-2	16	TRBD2	few	CASSTGTSGGTDTQYF	TGTGCCAGCAGCACCGGGACTAGCGGGGGCACAGATACGCAGTATTTT
TRBJ2-5	TRBV12-3/TRBV12-4	13	.	many	CASSLGTAETQYF	TGTGCCAGCAGTTTAGGGACAGCGGAGACCCAGTACTTC
TRBJ1-5	TRBV12-3/TRBV12-4	16	.	.	CATSLNPGRGNQPQHF	TGTGCCACCAGCCTGAACCCGGGTCGGGGAAATCAGCCCCAGCATTTT
TRBJ2-3	TRBV12-3/TRBV12-4	15	.	.	CASSFRGAFPSTQYF	TGTGCCAGCAGTTTCCGCGGGGCCTTTCCGAGTACGCAGTATTTT
TRBJ1-1	TRBV7-8	13	.	.	CASSNHMNTEAFF	TGTGCCAGCAGCAACCACATGAACACTGAAGCTTTCTTT
TRBJ2-2	TRBV5-1	16	.	.	CASSLTGPPYTGELFF	TGCGCCAGCAGCTTGACGGGGCCCCCCTACACCGGGGAGCTGTTTTTT
TRBJ1-2	TRBV12-3/TRBV12-4	15	TRBD1	.	CASSGILTGQQGYTF	TGTGCCAGCAGCGGAATCCTGACAGGGCAACAAGGCTACACCTTC
TRBJ2-3	TRBV29-1	14	.	many	CSVGSEFSTDTQYF	TGCAGCGTTGGTTCAGAATTTAGCACAGATACGCAGTATTTT
TRBJ2-3	TRBV20-1	18	.	few	CSARDIGYGRWERDTQYF	TGCAGTGCTAGAGATATAGGATACGGTCGTTGGGAGAGAGATACGCAGTATTTT
TRBJ1-1	TRBV20-1	13	.	.	CSARPNRDTEAFF	TGCAGTGCCCGACCGAACAGGGACACTGAAGCTTTCTTT
TRBJ2-1	TRBV12-3/TRBV12-4	18	TRBD2	few	CASSLGLAGVDSYNEQFF	TGTGCCAGCAGTTTAGGACTAGCGGGGGTTGATTCCTACAATGAGCAGTTCTTC
TRBJ1-5	TRBV3-1	15	.	once	CASSQGSSPYQPQHF	TGTGCCAGCAGCCAAGGGAGCTCTCCCTATCAGCCCCAGCATTTT
TRBJ2-2	TRBV13	12	TRBD2	few	CASNIPGLGLFF	TGTGCCAGCAACATTCCGGGACTAGGGCTGTTTTTT
TRBJ2-7	TRBV27	13	.	.	CASRQDQLGEQYF	TGTGCCAGCAGACAGGACCAACTCGGCGAGCAGTACTTC
TRBJ2-7	TRBV7-2	15	TRBD2	.	CASSLAGGGTYEQYF	TGTGCCAGCAGCTTAGCTGGGGGAGGGACCTACGAGCAGTACTTC
TRBJ2-3	TRBV24-1	17	TRBD2	.	CATSSNPDGGGTDTQYF	TGTGCCACCAGTTCAAACCCCGACGGGGGGGGAACAGATACGCAGTATTTT
TRBJ2-5	TRBV6-5	14	TRBD2	few	CASSYKRGAQTQYF	TGTGCCAGCAGTTACAAGCGGGGGGCACAGACCCAGTACTTC
TRBJ1-1	TRBV9	12	.	.	CASSVLSGEAFF	TGTGCCAGCAGCGTGCTGAGCGGTGAAGCTTTCTTT
TRBJ1-4	TRBV4-3	14	.	.	CASSQQGNDEKLFF	TGCGCCAGCAGCCAACAGGGAAACGACGAAAAACTGTTTTTT
TRBJ1-1	TRBV7-9	11	.	.	CASSEDSQAFF	TGTGCCAGCAGCGAGGACAGCCAAGCTTTCTTT
TRBJ2-5	TRBV18	14	.	many	CASSPRLGTETQYF	TGTGCCAGCTCACCACGTCTGGGTACAGAGACCCAGTACTTC
TRBJ2-7	TRBV7-2	15	TRBD2	few	CASSLGLRGAYEQYF	TGTGCCAGCAGCTTAGGGCTGCGGGGGGCCTACGAGCAGTACTTC
TRBJ2-3	TRBV7-9	15	.	.	CASSLGDTLLDTQYF	TGTGCCAGCAGCTTAGGGGACACACTGCTAGATACGCAGTATTTT
TRBJ2-1	TRBV4-2	13	.	few	CASRRDPYNEQFF	TGTGCCAGCAGGCGGGACCCATACAATGAGCAGTTCTTC
TRBJ1-2	TRBV4-3	16	.	.	CASSQDLGRNIYGYTF	TGCGCCAGCAGCCAAGATTTAGGGCGAAACATCTATGGCTACACCTTC
TRBJ2-2	TRBV7-2	16	TRBD2	.	CASSLDSGGLTGELFF	TGTGCCAGCAGCTTGGATAGCGGGGGGCTAACCGGGGAGCTGTTTTTT
TRBJ2-7	TRBV4-3	16	.	once	CASSQDRRDTGYEQYF	TGCGCCAGCAGCCAAGATAGACGGGACACGGGTTACGAGCAGTACTTC